Below, 30 T cell receptor beta chains from the same sample are listed, as sequenced in a study of neoadjuvant nivolumab and ipilimumab in lung cancer. Only in-frame clones appear in the TCRdb table, and some are missing; sequencing was by immunoSEQ multiplex PCR. The table has fewer than 35,000 clones, less than 95% seen once; the top ten hold roughly 5.3%. The sequencing used peripheral blood, collected after neoadjuvant nivolumab, alone or with ipilimumab, at or shortly before surgery. Every receptor here comes from an adult with non-small cell lung cancer.

The CDR3 DNA sequence: TGTGCCAGCAGCCCCCGGACAGGAGCCCCTGGCTACACCTTC. Its protein is CASSPRTGAPGYTF. This chain uses TRBV9 with TRBJ1-2; TRBD1 agrees at 7 bases. V lost 4 bases and J lost 7; bases outside the gene matches: 10. The germline V gene has CDR1 SGDLS and CDR2 YYNGEE. The CDR3 is 14 residues long.

This sequence joins TRBV5-6 and TRBJ2-1; D uncertain. Germline CDR1 reads SGHDT; CDR2 reads YYEEEE. This CDR3 spans 14 amino acids. Trimming pared 2 bases from V and 7 bases from J, leaving 13 bases between. The CDR3 here is CASSFDFLINEQFF. For the CDR3, the DNA is TGTGCCAGCAGCTTCGACTTCCTCATAAATGAGCAGTTCTTC.

The chain joins TRBV4-1 to TRBJ2-7; 10 bases are a match to TRBD1. The germline gives CDR1 MGHRA, CDR2 YSYEKL. Trimming removed 3 bases from V and 6 bases from J; junction bases left unmatched: 11. This CDR3 contains 16 residues. CDR3 nucleotide sequence: TGCGCCAGCAGCCATTCTCCATCTCGACAGGGGGCCGAGCAGTACTTC. Translating it yields CASSHSPSRQGAEQYF.

The chain carries TRBV10-2 and TRBJ2-2; TRBD1 or TRBD2 may be the D gene (6 bases each). Trimming removed 6 bases at V and 6 bases at J, with 11 bases between. The CDR3 runs 13 residues. The germline gives CDR1 WSHSY, CDR2 SAAADI. CDR3 region: CASRGRGPGELFF. DNA of the CDR3: TGCGCCAGCAGAGGACGGGGGCCCGGGGAGCTGTTTTTT.

This rearrangement joins TRBV2 to TRBJ1-2; perhaps TRBD1 as D (5 bases). Germline loops: CDR1 SNHLY, CDR2 FYNNEI. This CDR3 is 14 amino acids long. Between the trimmed V and J ends, which lost 7 bases and 4 bases, there was a span of 16 bases. In DNA, the CDR3 is TGTGCCAGCACTTTAAAGACAGTAACCTATGGCTACACCTTC. It specifies CASTLKTVTYGYTF.

The genes are TRBV29-1 and TRBJ1-2; D call uncertain. Trimming left V 4 bases short and J 2 bases short, with 8 bases between. This CDR3 is 12 amino acids long. The germline gives CDR1 SQVTM, CDR2 ANQGSEA. The chain's CDR3 is CSVAEGNYGYTF. CDR3 sequence (DNA): TGCAGCGTTGCTGAGGGAAACTATGGCTACACCTTC.

This sequence joins TRBV5-4 and TRBJ2-3; 7 positions agree with TRBD1. The germline CDR1 and CDR2 sequences are SGHNT and YYREEE (reference sequence). The CDR3 loop spans 16 amino acids. Trimming removed 4 bases from V and 2 bases from J; junction bases left unmatched: 10. The CDR3 sequence: CASSPPGTELTDTQYF. In DNA, the CDR3 is TGTGCCAGCAGCCCCCCCGGGACAGAGCTCACAGATACGCAGTATTTT. The complete variable domain, with remaining parts taken from reference TRBV5-4 and TRBJ2-3, reads ETGVTQSPTHLIKTRGQQVTLRCSSQSGHNTVSWYQQALGQGPQFIFQYYREEENGRGNFPPRFSGLQFPNYSSELNVNALELDDSALYLCASSPPGTELTDTQYFGPGTRLTVL.

The chain combines TRBV19 with TRBJ2-7; D tentatively reads TRBD1 or TRBD2 (5 bases each). Trimming removed 5 bases at V and 4 bases at J, with 15 bases between. The length of the CDR3 is 14 residues. Germline V CDR1 and CDR2: LNHDA, SQIVND (reference sequence). The DNA for the CDR3 is TGTGCCAGTAGTCTCGGGGCCCGAGAATACGAGCAGTACTTC. It encodes CASSLGAREYEQYF.

The V and J genes are TRBV29-1 and TRBJ2-7; 7 bases match TRBD1. There are 17 residues in the CDR3. Germline V gene data show CDR1 as SQVTM and CDR2 as ANQGSEA. CDR3 amino acids: CGPRTGDLWGTSYEQYF. The DNA of the CDR3 is TGCGGCCCTAGGACAGGAGACCTTTGGGGTACTTCCTACGAGCAGTACTTC.

This clone was seen only once. This chain joins TRBV5-4 and TRBJ1-1, with 10 bases lining up with TRBD1. The CDR3 contains 17 residues. V shed 4 bases and J 2 bases; nucleotides not matched to a gene: 11. Germline V gene sequence: CDR1 SGHNT, CDR2 YYREEE (reference sequence). This CDR3 reads CASSPGQGFTGNTEAFF. In nucleotides, the CDR3 is TGTGCCAGCAGCCCGGGACAGGGGTTTACGGGAAACACTGAAGCTTTCTTT.

J is TRBJ1-2 and V is TRBV7-3; TRBD1 matches at 7 bases. CDR1 and CDR2 (germline): SGHTA, FQGTGA. CDR3 size: 15 residues. The V segment lost 0 bases and the J segment 5 bases; nucleotides outside the gene matches: 6. The CDR3 DNA follows: TGTGCCAGCAGCTTAACTGGACAGGATCGGTATGGCTACACCTTC. Translating it yields CASSLTGQDRYGYTF.

The chain is built from TRBV2 and TRBJ2-3; D call uncertain. The CDR3 runs 14 residues. The V and J ends lost 5 bases and 1 base respectively, with 10 bases between them. Per germline, CDR1 SNHLY and CDR2 FYNNEI. CDR3 in DNA: TGTGCCAGCAGTCAAGGCGGCGGCACAGATACGCAGTATTTT. Protein: CASSQGGGTDTQYF.

This clone was seen a handful of times. This rearrangement joins TRBV11-2 to TRBJ1-4, with D possibly matching TRBD1 (5 bases). Germline loops: CDR1 SGHAT, CDR2 FQNNGV. CDR3 length: 11 residues. V was trimmed by 5 bases and J by 12 bases, leaving 10 bases between them. The CDR3 DNA is TGTGCCAGCAGCGAACAGGTTGAACTGTTTTTT. Translating gives CASSEQVELFF.

V gene TRBV4-1 combines with J gene TRBJ1-4; 12 bases fit TRBD1. Looked up from germline, CDR1 is MGHRA and CDR2 is YSYEKL. The V segment lost 0 bases and the J segment 6 bases; nucleotides outside the gene matches: 5. The CDR3 totals 17 residues. CDR3 amino acids: CASSQDPGTGGYEKLFF. The CDR3 DNA follows: TGCGCCAGCAGCCAAGACCCCGGGACAGGGGGCTATGAAAAACTGTTTTTT.

J is TRBJ2-7 and V is TRBV27; 8 nucleotides align to TRBD1. This CDR3 is built from 17 residues. After removal of 6 bases from V and 1 base from J, the junction contained 14 bases not matched to a gene. Germline V gives CDR1 MNHEY, CDR2 SMNVEV (reference sequence). The CDR3 nucleotides read TGTGCCAGCAGCCCAAGGGGTCAGGGGGCGCGATCCTACGAGCAGTACTTC. It encodes CASSPRGQGARSYEQYF.

The J gene is TRBJ1-6, the V gene TRBV9; D is undetermined. From germline, CDR1 is SGDLS and CDR2 YYNGEE. V lost 6 bases, J lost 0 bases, and 10 bases lay in between. The CDR3 consists of 15 residues. The CDR3 nucleotides are TGTGCCAGCACTAGGGAGAGCTCCTATAATTCACCCCTCCACTTT. It encodes CASTRESSYNSPLHF.

The chain carries TRBV9 and TRBJ2-1; TRBD2 aligns across 10 bases. V shed 3 bases, J shed 8 bases, and the junction held 8 bases outside the gene matches. Germline V gene sequence: CDR1 SGDLS, CDR2 YYNGEE. The CDR3 is 15 residues long. The CDR3 loop reads CASSASAGGHYEQFF. In nucleotides, the CDR3 is TGTGCCAGCAGCGCGTCAGCGGGGGGGCATTATGAGCAGTTCTTC.

V gene TRBV6-1 combines with J gene TRBJ1-2; D perhaps matches TRBD1 (5 bases). The CDR3 runs 14 residues. Germline V gene data show CDR1 as MNHNS and CDR2 as SASEGT. V lost 2 bases and J 8 bases, leaving 15 bases between the germline ends. The CDR3 reads CASSESRVLKGYTF. The CDR3 nucleotides read TGTGCCAGCAGTGAAAGCAGGGTTTTGAAAGGCTACACCTTC.

The rearrangement joins TRBV6-1 to TRBJ2-6, with 9 bases lining up with TRBD1. Trimming took 6 bases from V and 4 from J; bases not matched to a gene: 7. The CDR3 length is 16 residues. Germline lookup yields CDR1 MNHNS and CDR2 SASEGT. The CDR3: CASSEQGAHGANVLTF. The CDR3 DNA reads TGTGCCAGCAGCGAACAGGGGGCGCACGGGGCCAACGTCCTGACTTTC.

The CDR3 nucleotides read TGTGCCAGCAGCGAAGGACAATCAAGCAATCAGCCCCAGCATTTT. This sequence encodes CASSEGQSSNQPQHF. The chain recombines TRBV11-2 with TRBJ1-5; weak D call: TRBD1 (5 bases). V lost 5 bases and J 1 base, leaving 12 bases between the germline ends. The CDR3 has 15 residues. Germline CDR1 reads SGHAT; CDR2 reads FQNNGV.

As DNA, the CDR3 is TGTGCCAGCAGCTCCCCTTTAAAACCGTATGGGGTGAACACCGGGGAGCTGTTTTTT. Protein product: CASSSPLKPYGVNTGELFF. The rearrangement links TRBV7-2 to TRBJ2-2; no clear D gene. Trimming removed 4 bases at V and 1 base at J, with 22 bases between. The CDR3 sequence is 19 residues long. Germline assignment: CDR1 SGHTA and CDR2 FQGNSA.

The chain carries TRBV25-1 and TRBJ2-3; 10 bases align to TRBD1. V was pared by 4 bases and J by 6 bases, with 10 bases of the junction left unmatched. The length of the CDR3 is 16 residues. Germline CDR1 reads MGHDK; CDR2 reads SYGVNS. CDR3 sequence reads: CASSVSGQGVRDTQYF. As DNA, the CDR3 is TGTGCCAGCAGTGTTTCAGGACAGGGGGTAAGGGATACGCAGTATTTT. The whole variable domain, filled in from reference TRBV25-1 and TRBJ2-3, reads EADIYQTPRYLVIGTGKKITLECSQTMGHDKMYWYQQDPGMELHLIHYSYGVNSTEKGDLSSESTVSRIRTEHFPLTLESARPSHTSQYLCASSVSGQGVRDTQYFGPGTRLTVL.

The chain joins TRBV7-9 to TRBJ2-4; D is perhaps TRBD1 or TRBD2 (5 bases each). There are 15 residues in the CDR3. V was pared by 3 bases and J by 6 bases, with 15 bases between. CDR1 and CDR2 (germline): SEHNR, FQNEAQ (reference sequence). The CDR3 nucleotides read TGTGCCAGCAGCTTGCCTGGGGGTGATATAAACATTCAGTACTTC. Translating gives CASSLPGGDINIQYF.

The chain links TRBV29-1 to TRBJ2-5; 7 bases line up with TRBD1. Trimming took 5 bases from V and 5 from J; bases not matched to a gene: 11. The CDR3 has 14 residues. Germline values: CDR1 SQVTM, CDR2 ANQGSEA. CDR3 amino acids: CSVPGQPFLETQYF. The CDR3 nucleotides read TGCAGCGTTCCGGGACAGCCTTTTCTTGAGACCCAGTACTTC.

The chain uses TRBV7-9 and TRBJ1-6, with D unresolved. The CDR3 is 16 amino acids. Germline V lookup: CDR1 SEHNR, CDR2 FQNEAQ (reference sequence). V dropped 5 bases and J dropped 4 bases, with 15 bases sitting between them. This chain's CDR3 is CASSPRTGSYNSPLHF. The DNA of the CDR3 is TGTGCCAGCAGCCCCCGGACGGGGAGTTATAATTCACCCCTCCACTTT.

The rearrangement links TRBV7-9 to TRBJ2-1; 13 nucleotides align to TRBD2. Germline V CDR1 and CDR2: SEHNR, FQNEAQ (reference sequence). V lost 3 bases to trimming and J lost 12 bases; unmatched junction nucleotides: 11. CDR3 length: 16 residues. In DNA form, the CDR3 reads TGTGCCAGCAGCTTGCGACTAGCGGGGGGAAGGATGAGGCAGTTCTTC. Encoded protein: CASSLRLAGGRMRQFF.

This clone came up once. V gene TRBV5-4 combines with J gene TRBJ1-6, with D perhaps matching TRBD1 (6 bases). Trimming removed 4 bases at V and 9 bases at J, with 14 bases between. Germline values: CDR1 SGHNT, CDR2 YYREEE (reference sequence). The CDR3 has 14 amino acids. The CDR3 DNA reads as TGTGCCAGCAGCCAACAGGGTGTTGGTTCACCCCTCCACTTT. This gives the protein CASSQQGVGSPLHF.

The genes are TRBV15 and TRBJ2-7, with D tentatively TRBD2 (5 bases). With 5 bases removed from V and 2 bases from J, the gap between germline ends came to 16 bases. The CDR3 is 15 residues long. The germline CDR1 and CDR2 sequences are LNHNV and YYDKDF (reference sequence). The CDR3 DNA sequence: TGTGCCACCAGCGGAGGCAGACTCAGACCCTACGAGCAGTACTTC. This codes for CATSGGRLRPYEQYF.

The chain combines TRBV7-2 with TRBJ2-5, with TRBD1 as a possible D gene (5 bases). This CDR3 region has 14 residues. CDR1 and CDR2 from the germline V gene are SGHTA and FQGNSA. V lost 1 base, J lost 5 bases, and 11 bases lay in between. CDR3 DNA sequence: TGTGCCAGCAGCTTAGGTCGCTACAGGGAGACCCAGTACTTC. It is translated as CASSLGRYRETQYF.

The chain links TRBV18 to TRBJ2-5; TRBD2 agrees at 10 bases. Trimming removed 3 bases from V and 6 bases from J; junction bases left unmatched: 13. This CDR3 has 17 amino acids. CDR1 KGHSH and CDR2 LQKENI come from the germline V gene. The CDR3 is CASSPPLSGGAQQTQYF. The CDR3, as DNA: TGTGCCAGCTCACCCCCCCTGAGCGGGGGGGCCCAGCAGACCCAGTACTTC. Using reference TRBV18 and TRBJ2-5 for the parts outside the CDR3, the full variable domain is NAGVMQNPRHLVRRRGQEARLRCSPMKGHSHVYWYRQLPEEGLKFMVYLQKENIIDESGMPKERFSAEFPKEGPSILRIQQVVRGDSAAYFCASSPPLSGGAQQTQYFGPGTRLLVL.